The present T cell receptor beta chain was sequenced within a study of Ad26.COV2.S vaccination and SARS-CoV-2 variants. Study summary: Ad26.COV2.S shots went into the muscle once or twice, 56 days apart.

About this clone itself: Its antigen is currently unknown.

Noted treatment: roughly 19 received Ad26.COV2.S at low or high dose, single or two shots; a few received placebo; per-sample allocation not given. Sampling took place 63 days after the first vaccine or placebo injection. Vaccination used an Ad26 vector expressing Wuhan-strain SARS-CoV-2 spike. Generated by immunoSEQ multiplex PCR, the TCRdb table keeps only in-frame clones and is missing some. The sample has more than 300,000 clones, around nine tenths seen once. This CDR3 has 13 residues. With 1 base removed from V and 5 bases from J, the gap between germline ends came to 9 bases. CDR1 and CDR2 (germline): SGHNT, YENEEA. Study results and caveats: Estimates derived from TCR breadth and depth analyses may have underestimated total T cell responses.

The sequences come from peripheral blood, collected in a trial of Ad26.COV2.S vaccine versus placebo. V and J are TRBV11-3 and TRBJ2-7, with D possibly being TRBD2 (5 bases). The clonotype comes from a person aged 18-65 years who received the Ad26.COV2.S COVID-19 vaccine or a placebo. In DNA, the CDR3 is TGTGCCAGCAGCTTAGCCCCTAGCAACGAGCAGTACTTC. It translates to CASSLAPSNEQYF.